This T cell receptor (beta chain) emerged from a study of T cell clonality in common variable immunodeficiency. Whole-study findings and limits: Reportedly, TCR beta sequences from common variable immunodeficiency showed fewer deletions and N-nucleotide insertions.

This clone occurred many times. Its specificity is unknown. The missing CDR3 end, 3 residues past where the read stops, is filled in from the germline J gene. Profiling relied on immunoSEQ multiplex PCR, and the TCRdb table lists in-frame clones only, not all of them. The record shows 20,000 to 30,000 clones for this sample, with no singletons present. Patients and controls were mostly of Caucasian heritage. For at least one year, all CVID subjects received replacement immunoglobulin. V lost 4 bases, J lost 4 bases, and 6 bases stayed unmatched. The CDR3 has 14 residues. Germline CDR1 SGHDT, CDR2 YYEEEE.

The source material was peripheral blood mononuclear cells. This TCR derives from a human donor with common variable immunodeficiency. The J gene is TRBJ2-3, the V gene TRBV5-6; 7 bases are shared with TRBD2. CDR3 bases read: TGTGCCAGCAGCCTTGCTAGCGGTTCAGATACG. Translating it yields CASSLASGSDT. The whole CDR3 protein reads CASSLASGSDTQYF.